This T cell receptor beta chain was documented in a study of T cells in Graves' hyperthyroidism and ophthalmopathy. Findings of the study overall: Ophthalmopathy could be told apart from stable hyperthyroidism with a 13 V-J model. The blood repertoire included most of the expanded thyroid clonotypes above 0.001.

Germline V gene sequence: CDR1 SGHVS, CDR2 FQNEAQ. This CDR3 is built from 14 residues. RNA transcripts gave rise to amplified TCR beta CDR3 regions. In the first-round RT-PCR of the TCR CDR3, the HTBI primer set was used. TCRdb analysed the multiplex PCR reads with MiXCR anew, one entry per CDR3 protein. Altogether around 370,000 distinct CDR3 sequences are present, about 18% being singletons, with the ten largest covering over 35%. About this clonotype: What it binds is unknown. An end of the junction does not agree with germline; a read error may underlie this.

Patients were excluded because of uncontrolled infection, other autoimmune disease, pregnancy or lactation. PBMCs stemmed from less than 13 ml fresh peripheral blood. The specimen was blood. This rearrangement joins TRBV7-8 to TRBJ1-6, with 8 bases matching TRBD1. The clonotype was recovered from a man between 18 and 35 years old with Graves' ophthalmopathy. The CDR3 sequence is CASSLGTGSSPPHF. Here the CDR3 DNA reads TGTGCCAGCAGCTTAGGGACAGGGAGTTCACCCCCCCACTTT. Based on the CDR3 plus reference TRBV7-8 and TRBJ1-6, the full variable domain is GAGVSQSPRYKVAKRGQDVALRCDPISGHVSLFWYQQALGQGPEFLTYFQNEAQLDKSGLPSDRFFAERPEGSVSTLKIQRTQQEDSAVYLCASSLGTGSSPPHFGNGTRLTVT.